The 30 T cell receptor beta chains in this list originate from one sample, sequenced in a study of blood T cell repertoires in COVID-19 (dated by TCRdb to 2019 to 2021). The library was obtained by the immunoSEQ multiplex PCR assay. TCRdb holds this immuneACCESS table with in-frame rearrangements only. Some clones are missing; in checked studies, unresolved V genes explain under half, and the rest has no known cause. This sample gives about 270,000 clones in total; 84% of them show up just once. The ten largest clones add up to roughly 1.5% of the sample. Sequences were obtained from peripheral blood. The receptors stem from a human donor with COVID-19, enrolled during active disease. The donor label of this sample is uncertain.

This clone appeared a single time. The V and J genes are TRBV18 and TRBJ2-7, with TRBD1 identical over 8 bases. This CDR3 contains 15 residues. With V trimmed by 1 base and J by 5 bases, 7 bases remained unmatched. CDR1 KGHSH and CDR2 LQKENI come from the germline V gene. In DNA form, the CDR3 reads TGTGCCAGCTCACCACTACAGGACAGGGTAGACGAGCAGTACTTC. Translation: CASSPLQDRVDEQYF.

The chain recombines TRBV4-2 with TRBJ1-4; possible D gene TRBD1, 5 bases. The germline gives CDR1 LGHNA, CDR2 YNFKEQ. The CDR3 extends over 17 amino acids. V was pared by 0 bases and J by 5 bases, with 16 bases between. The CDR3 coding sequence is TGTGCCAGCAGCCAAGATCGGGGGACCGGAGCGAATGAAAAACTGTTTTTT. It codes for CASSQDRGTGANEKLFF.

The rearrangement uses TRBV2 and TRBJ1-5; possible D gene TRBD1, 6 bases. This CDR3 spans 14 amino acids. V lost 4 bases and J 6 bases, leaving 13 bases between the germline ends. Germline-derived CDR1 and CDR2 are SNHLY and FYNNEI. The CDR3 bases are TGTGCCAGCAGTGCTTCAGGGGCAACTCAGCCCCAGCATTTT. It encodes CASSASGATQPQHF.

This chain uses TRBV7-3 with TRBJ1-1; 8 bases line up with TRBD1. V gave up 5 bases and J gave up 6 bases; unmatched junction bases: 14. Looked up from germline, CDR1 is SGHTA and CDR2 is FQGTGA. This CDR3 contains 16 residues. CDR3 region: CASSPDRGGFMAEAFF. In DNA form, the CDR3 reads TGTGCCAGCAGCCCAGACAGGGGTGGGTTCATGGCTGAAGCTTTCTTT.

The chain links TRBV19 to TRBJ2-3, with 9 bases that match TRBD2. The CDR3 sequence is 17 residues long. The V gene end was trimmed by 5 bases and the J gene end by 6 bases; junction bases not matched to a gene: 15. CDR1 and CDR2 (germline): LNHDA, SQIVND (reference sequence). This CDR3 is CASSAARLAVSIDTQYF. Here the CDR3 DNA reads TGTGCCAGTAGTGCTGCAAGACTAGCGGTCTCGATCGATACGCAGTATTTT.

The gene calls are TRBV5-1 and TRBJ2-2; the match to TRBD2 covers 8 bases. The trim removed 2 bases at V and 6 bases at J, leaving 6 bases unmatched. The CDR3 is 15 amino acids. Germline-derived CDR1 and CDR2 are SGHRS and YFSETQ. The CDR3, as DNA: TGCGCCAGCAGCTTAGCCGGGACTAGTGCCGGGGAGCTGTTTTTT. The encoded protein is CASSLAGTSAGELFF.

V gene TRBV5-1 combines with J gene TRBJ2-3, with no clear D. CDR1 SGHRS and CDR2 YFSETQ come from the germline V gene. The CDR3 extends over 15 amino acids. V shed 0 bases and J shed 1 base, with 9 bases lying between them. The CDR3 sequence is CASSLGGFRTDTQYF. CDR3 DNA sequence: TGCGCCAGCAGCTTGGGAGGCTTTCGCACAGATACGCAGTATTTT.

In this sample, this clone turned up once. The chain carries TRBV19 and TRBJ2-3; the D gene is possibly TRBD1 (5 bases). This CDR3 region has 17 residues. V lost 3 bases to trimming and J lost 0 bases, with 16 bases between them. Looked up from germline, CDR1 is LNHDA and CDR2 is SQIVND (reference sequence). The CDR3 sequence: CASSIEGRGPSTDTQYF. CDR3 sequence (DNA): TGTGCCAGTAGTATCGAAGGTAGGGGCCCTAGCACAGATACGCAGTATTTT.

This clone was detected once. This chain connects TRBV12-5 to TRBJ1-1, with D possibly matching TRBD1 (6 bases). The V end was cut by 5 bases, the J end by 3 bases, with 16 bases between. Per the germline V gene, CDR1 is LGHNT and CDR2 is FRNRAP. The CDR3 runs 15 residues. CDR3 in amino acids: CASGPLQGTYTEAFF. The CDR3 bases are TGTGCTAGTGGTCCACTACAGGGAACGTACACTGAAGCTTTCTTT.

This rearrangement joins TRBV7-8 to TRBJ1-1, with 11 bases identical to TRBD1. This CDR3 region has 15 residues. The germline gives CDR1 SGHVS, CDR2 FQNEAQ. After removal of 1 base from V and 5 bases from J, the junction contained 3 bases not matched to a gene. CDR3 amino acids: CASSLGTGGFTEAFF. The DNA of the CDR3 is TGTGCCAGCAGCTTAGGGACAGGGGGCTTTACTGAAGCTTTCTTT.

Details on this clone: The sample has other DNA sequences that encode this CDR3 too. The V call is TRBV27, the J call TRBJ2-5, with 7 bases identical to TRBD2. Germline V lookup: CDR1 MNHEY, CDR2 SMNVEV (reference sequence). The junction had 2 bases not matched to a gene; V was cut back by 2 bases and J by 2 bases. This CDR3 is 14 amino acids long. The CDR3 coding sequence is TGTGCCAGCAGTTTAGGGGGGGTGCAAGAGACCCAGTACTTC. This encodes CASSLGGVQETQYF.

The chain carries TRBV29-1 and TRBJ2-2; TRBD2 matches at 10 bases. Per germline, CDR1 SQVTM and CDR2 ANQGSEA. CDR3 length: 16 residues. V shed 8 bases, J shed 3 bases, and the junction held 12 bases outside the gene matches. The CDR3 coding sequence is TGCAGCACGAGCGGGAGGGCCGCGGGGGACACCGGGGAGCTGTTTTTT. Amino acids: CSTSGRAAGDTGELFF.

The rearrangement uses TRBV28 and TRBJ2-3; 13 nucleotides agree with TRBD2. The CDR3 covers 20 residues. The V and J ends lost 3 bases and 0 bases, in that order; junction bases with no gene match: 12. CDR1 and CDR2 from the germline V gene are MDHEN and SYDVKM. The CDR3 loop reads CASSFYGKLAGGTSTDTQYF. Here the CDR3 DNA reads TGTGCCAGCAGTTTTTATGGGAAACTAGCGGGAGGGACTAGCACAGATACGCAGTATTTT.

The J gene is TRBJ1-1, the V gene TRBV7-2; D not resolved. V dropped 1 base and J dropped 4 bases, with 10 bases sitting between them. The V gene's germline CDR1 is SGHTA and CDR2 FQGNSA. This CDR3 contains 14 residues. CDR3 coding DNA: TGTGCCAGCAGCTTAGACGCGTTTCCCACTGAAGCTTTCTTT. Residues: CASSLDAFPTEAFF. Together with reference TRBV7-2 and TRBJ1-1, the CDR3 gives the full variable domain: GAGVSQSPSNKVTEKGKDVELRCDPISGHTALYWYRQSLGQGLEFLIYFQGNSAPDKSGLPSDRFSAERTGGSVSTLTIQRTQQEDSAVYLCASSLDAFPTEAFFGQGTRLTVV.

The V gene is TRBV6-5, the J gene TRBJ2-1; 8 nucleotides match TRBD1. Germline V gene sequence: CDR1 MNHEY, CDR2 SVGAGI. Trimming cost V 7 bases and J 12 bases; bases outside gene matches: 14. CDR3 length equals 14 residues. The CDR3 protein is CASTKDRADLGQFF. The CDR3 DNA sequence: TGTGCCAGCACCAAGGACAGGGCTGATCTCGGGCAGTTCTTC.

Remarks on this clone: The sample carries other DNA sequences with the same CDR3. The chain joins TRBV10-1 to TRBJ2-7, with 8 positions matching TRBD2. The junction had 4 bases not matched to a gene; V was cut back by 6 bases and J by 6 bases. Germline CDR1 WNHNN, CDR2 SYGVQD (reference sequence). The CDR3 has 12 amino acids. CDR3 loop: CASSGAGGEQYF. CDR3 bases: TGCGCCAGCAGCGGGGCGGGGGGCGAGCAGTACTTC.

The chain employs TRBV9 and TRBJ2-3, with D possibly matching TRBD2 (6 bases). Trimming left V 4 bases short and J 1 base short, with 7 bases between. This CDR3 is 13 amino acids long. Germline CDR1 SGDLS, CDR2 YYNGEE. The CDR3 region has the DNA TGTGCCAGCAGCATAGCGGGCACAGATACGCAGTATTTT. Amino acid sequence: CASSIAGTDTQYF.

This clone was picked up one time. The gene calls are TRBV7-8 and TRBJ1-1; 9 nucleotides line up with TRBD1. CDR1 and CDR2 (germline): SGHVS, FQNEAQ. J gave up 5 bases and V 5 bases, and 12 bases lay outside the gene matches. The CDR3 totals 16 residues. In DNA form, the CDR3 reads TGTGCCAGCAGCCCAGGGGACAGGGCCCGGGATACTGAAGCTTTCTTT. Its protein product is CASSPGDRARDTEAFF.

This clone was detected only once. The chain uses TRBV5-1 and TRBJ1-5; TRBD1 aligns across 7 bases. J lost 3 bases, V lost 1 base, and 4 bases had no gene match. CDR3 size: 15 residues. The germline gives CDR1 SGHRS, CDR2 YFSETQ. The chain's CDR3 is CASSLTGESNQPQHF. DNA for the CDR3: TGCGCCAGCAGCTTGACAGGGGAGTCCAATCAGCCCCAGCATTTT. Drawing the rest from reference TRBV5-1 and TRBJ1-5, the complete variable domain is KAGVTQTPRYLIKTRGQQVTLSCSPISGHRSVSWYQQTPGQGLQFLFEYFSETQRNKGNFPGRFSGRQFSNSRSEMNVSTLELGDSALYLCASSLTGESNQPQHFGDGTRLSIL.

As DNA, the CDR3 is TGTGCCAGCAGCTTCCGACAGGGCCTGACCCAAGAGACCCAGTACTTC. Its protein product is CASSFRQGLTQETQYF. V and J are TRBV11-1 and TRBJ2-5; 7 positions match TRBD1. This CDR3 comprises 16 residues. CDR1 and CDR2 from the germline V gene are SGHAT and FQDESV (reference sequence). The ends lost 3 bases at V and 1 base at J; junction bases unmatched: 8.

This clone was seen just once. This chain's CDR3 is CSASDESPSNQPQHF. In DNA, the CDR3 is TGCAGTGCTAGTGATGAGTCGCCTAGCAATCAGCCCCAGCATTTT. The chain has TRBV20-1 and TRBJ1-5; no firm D call. Trimming cost V 3 bases and J 0 bases, with 12 bases left between them. Germline lookup yields CDR1 DFQATT and CDR2 SNEGSKA (reference sequence). The CDR3 is 15 residues long.

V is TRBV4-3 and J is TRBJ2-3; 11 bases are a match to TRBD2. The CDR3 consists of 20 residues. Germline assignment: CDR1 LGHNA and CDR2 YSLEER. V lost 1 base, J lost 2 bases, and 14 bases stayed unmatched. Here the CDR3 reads CASSQVRLAGRDAFTDTQYF. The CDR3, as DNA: TGCGCCAGCAGCCAAGTGCGACTAGCGGGACGTGATGCATTCACAGATACGCAGTATTTT.

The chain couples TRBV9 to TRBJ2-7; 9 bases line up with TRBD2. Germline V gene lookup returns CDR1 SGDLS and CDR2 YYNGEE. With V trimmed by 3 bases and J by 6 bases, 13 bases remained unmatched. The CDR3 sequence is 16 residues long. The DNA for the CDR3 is TGTGCCAGCAGCGCTTCTACCGGGACTAGCCAGCCCGAGCAGTACTTC. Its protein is CASSASTGTSQPEQYF.

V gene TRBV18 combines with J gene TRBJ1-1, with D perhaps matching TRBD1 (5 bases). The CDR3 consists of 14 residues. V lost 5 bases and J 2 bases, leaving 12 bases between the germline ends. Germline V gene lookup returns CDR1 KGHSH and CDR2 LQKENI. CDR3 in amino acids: CASSSEQVNTEAFF. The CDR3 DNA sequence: TGTGCCAGCTCATCCGAACAGGTCAACACTGAAGCTTTCTTT.

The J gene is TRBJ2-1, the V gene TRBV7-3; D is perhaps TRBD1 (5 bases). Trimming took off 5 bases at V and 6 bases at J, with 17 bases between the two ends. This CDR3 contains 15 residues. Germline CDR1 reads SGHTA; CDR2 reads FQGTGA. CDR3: CASSPRRAARNEQFF. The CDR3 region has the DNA TGTGCCAGCAGCCCCCGCAGGGCGGCGCGCAATGAGCAGTTCTTC.

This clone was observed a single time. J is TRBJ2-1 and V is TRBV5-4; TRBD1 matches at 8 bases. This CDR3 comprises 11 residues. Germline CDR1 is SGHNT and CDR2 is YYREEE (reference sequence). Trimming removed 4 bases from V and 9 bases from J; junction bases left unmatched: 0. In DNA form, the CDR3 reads TGTGCCAGCAGCCAGGGGGCTGAGCAGTTCTTC. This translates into CASSQGAEQFF.

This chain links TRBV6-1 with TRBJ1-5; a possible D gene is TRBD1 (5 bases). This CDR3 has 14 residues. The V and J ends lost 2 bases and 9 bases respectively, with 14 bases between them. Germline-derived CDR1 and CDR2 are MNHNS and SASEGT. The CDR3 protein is CASSESGFQGPQHF. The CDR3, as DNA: TGTGCCAGCAGTGAATCAGGTTTTCAGGGGCCCCAGCATTTT.

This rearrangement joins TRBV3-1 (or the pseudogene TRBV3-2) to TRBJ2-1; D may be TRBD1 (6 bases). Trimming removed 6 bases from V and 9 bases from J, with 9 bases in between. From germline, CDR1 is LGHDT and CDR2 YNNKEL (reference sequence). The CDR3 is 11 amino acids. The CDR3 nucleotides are TGTGCCAGCAGAGGGGGACCTGAGCAGTTCTTC. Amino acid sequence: CASRGGPEQFF.

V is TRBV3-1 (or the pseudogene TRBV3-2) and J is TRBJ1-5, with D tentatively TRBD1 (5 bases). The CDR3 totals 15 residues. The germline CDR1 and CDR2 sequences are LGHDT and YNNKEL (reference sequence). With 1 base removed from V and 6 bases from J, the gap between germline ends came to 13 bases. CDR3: CASSQGLQGAQPQHF. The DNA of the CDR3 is TGTGCCAGCAGCCAAGGGTTGCAGGGTGCTCAGCCCCAGCATTTT.

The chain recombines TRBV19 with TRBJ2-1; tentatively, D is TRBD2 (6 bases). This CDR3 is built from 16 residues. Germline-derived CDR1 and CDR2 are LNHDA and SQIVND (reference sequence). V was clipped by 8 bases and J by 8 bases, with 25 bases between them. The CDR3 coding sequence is TGTGCCAGTCCCCCCGAGGAGGTAGCGGCCCTAGATGAGCAGTTCTTC. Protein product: CASPPEEVAALDEQFF.